These 6 T cell receptor beta chains originate from one sample sequenced in a study of T cell responses to AZD1222 COVID-19 vaccine. TCRdb keeps only in-frame clones here, not all; method: immunoSEQ multiplex PCR. The sample shows tens of thousands of clones, under 95% of them seen only once. Sequenced material: peripheral blood, taken 28 days after the second AZD1222 dose. These receptors all come from an adult who received the AZD1222 COVID-19 vaccine.

In DNA, the CDR3 is TGTGCCAGCAGCTCCCTCGGGTATCAGCCCCAGCATTTT. Residues: CASSSLGYQPQHF. The chain joins TRBV7-8 to TRBJ1-5; unclear D gene. The CDR3 loop spans 13 amino acids. Germline values: CDR1 SGHVS, CDR2 FQNEAQ. V lost 4 bases to trimming and J lost 5 bases, with 9 bases between them.

The rearrangement links TRBV5-1 to TRBJ1-3; no definite D call. CDR1 and CDR2 from the germline V gene are SGHRS and YFSETQ. Trimming pared 3 bases from V and 4 bases from J, leaving 17 bases between. There are 16 residues in the CDR3. The CDR3 sequence is CASSSSSLQTGNTIYF. The CDR3 nucleotides read TGCGCCAGCAGCTCATCTTCCCTTCAAACGGGAAACACCATATATTTT.

This rearrangement joins TRBV19 to TRBJ1-5; 7 bases match TRBD1. This CDR3 region has 14 residues. The V gene end was trimmed by 6 bases and the J gene end by 8 bases; junction bases not matched to a gene: 10. Per the germline V gene, CDR1 is LNHDA and CDR2 is SQIVND (reference sequence). CDR3 in amino acids: CASRKTGSREPQHF. The CDR3 region has the DNA TGTGCCAGTAGAAAGACAGGGTCCAGGGAGCCCCAGCATTTT. The full variable domain, its missing parts supplied by reference TRBV19 and TRBJ1-5, is DGGITQSPKYLFRKEGQNVTLSCEQNLNHDAMYWYRQDPGQGLRLIYYSQIVNDFQKGDIAEGYSVSREKKESFPLTVTSAQKNPTAFYLCASRKTGSREPQHFGDGTRLSIL.

This CDR3 reads CASSKNMVAEIALNHSTDTQYF. DNA of the CDR3: TGTGCCAGCAGCAAAAATATGGTGGCCGAGATAGCCCTAAATCATAGCACAGATACGCAGTATTTT. The J gene is TRBJ2-3, the V gene TRBV21-1; the DNA was not used to check the table's D call, TRBD2. TRBV21-1 is marked as a pseudogene. This CDR3 has 22 residues.

The chain is built from TRBV19 and TRBJ1-2; D perhaps matches TRBD1 (5 bases). The length of the CDR3 is 15 residues. The germline gives CDR1 LNHDA, CDR2 SQIVND (reference sequence). Deletions cut 1 base from V and 7 bases from J, with 16 bases between. For the CDR3, the DNA is TGTGCCAGTAGTATAGTTGGGTGGCAGGGTTCTGGCTACACCTTC. It is translated as CASSIVGWQGSGYTF.

The rearrangement uses TRBV20-1 and TRBJ2-1; D is perhaps TRBD2 (5 bases). V lost 3 bases, J lost 9 bases, and 15 bases lay in between. The germline V gene has CDR1 DFQATT and CDR2 SNEGSKA (reference sequence). This CDR3 region has 13 residues. Here the CDR3 reads CSASRLATTEQFF. The CDR3 region has the DNA TGCAGTGCTAGTCGTCTAGCAACCACTGAGCAGTTCTTC.